Presented here are 5 T cell receptor beta chains from one specimen sequenced in a study of T cell responses to AZD1222 COVID-19 vaccine. Assay used: immunoSEQ multiplex PCR; TCRdb lists only in-frame clones, some missing. The table has about 110,000 clones, nearly 90% seen once; the top ten hold 4% to 4.5%. The sequenced sample was peripheral blood, obtained on day 0 of AZD1222 vaccination. These TCRs come from an adult in good health.

V gene TRBV24-1 combines with J gene TRBJ2-1; tentatively, D is TRBD1 (6 bases). V gave up 3 bases and J gave up 3 bases, with 11 bases separating them. The CDR3 has 15 residues. Germline-derived CDR1 and CDR2 are KGHDR and SFDVKD. Written as DNA, the CDR3 is TGTGCCACCAGTGATGGGCAGGGGAACTACAATGAGCAGTTCTTC. Protein product: CATSDGQGNYNEQFF.

The rearrangement uses TRBV7-9 and TRBJ2-2; 11 bases line up with TRBD2. CDR3 length: 17 amino acids. V was clipped by 2 bases and J by 0 bases; unmatched bases: 2. CDR1 and CDR2 from the germline V gene are SEHNR and FQNEAQ (reference sequence). The CDR3 nucleotides are TGTGCCAGCAGCTTACTAGCGGGGGGAACGAACACCGGGGAGCTGTTTTTT. Its protein product is CASSLLAGGTNTGELFF. Combining the CDR3 with reference TRBV7-9 and TRBJ2-2 gives the whole variable domain DTGVSQNPRHKITKRGQNVTFRCDPISEHNRLYWYRQTLGQGPEFLTYFQNEAQLEKSRLLSDRFSAERPKGSFSTLEIQRTEQGDSAMYLCASSLLAGGTNTGELFFGEGSRLTVL.

This clone was recorded once. The CDR3 sequence is CASSLGFGYTF. The CDR3 region has the DNA TGTGCCAGCAGCCTTGGTTTTGGCTACACCTTC. V gene TRBV3-1 (or the pseudogene TRBV3-2) combines with J gene TRBJ1-2; D unclear. Trimming stripped 4 bases from V and 7 bases from J, with 7 bases between. Per germline, CDR1 LGHDT and CDR2 YNNKEL (reference sequence). This CDR3 region has 11 residues.

CDR3 nucleotide sequence: TGTGCCAGCAGCCAAGGGCTAGCGGGAACCTACGAGCAGTACTTC. Encoded protein: CASSQGLAGTYEQYF. This chain links TRBV3-1 (or the pseudogene TRBV3-2) with TRBJ2-7, with 9 bases fitting TRBD2. Losses at the gene ends were 1 base for V and 2 bases for J; bases not matched to a gene: 3. The V gene's germline CDR1 is LGHDT and CDR2 YNNKEL (reference sequence). The CDR3 runs to 15 residues.

The V call is TRBV19, the J call TRBJ1-1; D may be TRBD1 (5 bases). CDR1 is LNHDA and CDR2 is SQIVND in the germline V gene (reference sequence). V lost 2 bases to trimming and J lost 4 bases, with 8 bases between them. CDR3 length: 13 residues. As DNA, the CDR3 is TGTGCCAGTAGTATAAAGGGGATCACTGAAGCTTTCTTT. As protein: CASSIKGITEAFF.